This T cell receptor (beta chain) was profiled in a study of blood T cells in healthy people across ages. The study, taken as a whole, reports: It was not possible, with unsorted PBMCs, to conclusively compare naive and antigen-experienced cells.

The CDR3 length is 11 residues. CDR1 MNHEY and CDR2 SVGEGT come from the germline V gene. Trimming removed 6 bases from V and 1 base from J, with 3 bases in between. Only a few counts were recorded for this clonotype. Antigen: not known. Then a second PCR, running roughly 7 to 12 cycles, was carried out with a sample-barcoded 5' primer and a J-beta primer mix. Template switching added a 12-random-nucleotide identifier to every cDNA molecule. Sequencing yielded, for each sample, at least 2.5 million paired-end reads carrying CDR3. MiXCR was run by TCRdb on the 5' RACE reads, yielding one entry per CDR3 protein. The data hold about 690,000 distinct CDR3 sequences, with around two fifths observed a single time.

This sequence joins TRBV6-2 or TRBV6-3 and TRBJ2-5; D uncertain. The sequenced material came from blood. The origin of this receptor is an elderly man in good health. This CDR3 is CASRPQETQYF. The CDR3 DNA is TGTGCCAGCAGGCCCCAAGAGACCCAGTACTTC.